A single sample gave rise to the 32 T cell receptor beta chains below, sequenced in a study of cytomegalovirus exposure and HLA in healthy donors. In the PCR, 60 Vbeta and 13 Jbeta primers were used. Data came from immunoSEQ multiplex PCR; TCRdb stores just in-frame clones and leaves some out. The sample has under 150,000 clones, 77% seen once. Input material: PBMCs. The receptors originated from a middle-aged woman in good health and CMV-seronegative.

This chain joins TRBV25-1 and TRBJ1-3, with D possibly TRBD1 on 5 matching bases. Trimming took 4 bases from V and 0 from J, leaving 13 bases between them. Germline CDR1 and CDR2: MGHDK and SYGVNS. The CDR3 is 16 amino acids. Written as DNA, the CDR3 is TGTGCCAGCAGTGGCTCGGACACCTTCTCTGGAAACACCATATATTTT. Protein product: CASSGSDTFSGNTIYF.

This clone was seen a handful of times. The chain couples TRBV2 to TRBJ1-2, with D possibly being TRBD1 (6 bases). Per germline, CDR1 SNHLY and CDR2 FYNNEI. Deletions cut 8 bases from V and 2 bases from J, with 12 bases between. The CDR3 length is 13 residues. The CDR3 coding sequence is TGTGCCAGCGACATGGACAGAAACTATGGCTACACCTTC. It yields the protein CASDMDRNYGYTF.

J is TRBJ1-4 and V is TRBV9; D gene ambiguous. Germline CDR1 is SGDLS and CDR2 is YYNGEE. The CDR3 covers 14 residues. V lost 3 bases and J lost 6, with 12 bases in between. CDR3 nucleotides: TGTGCCAGCAGCGCCCCCAGCGGAGATGAAAAACTGTTTTTT. Translation: CASSAPSGDEKLFF.

V usage is TRBV29-1 and J usage is TRBJ1-2; D might be TRBD1 (5 bases). Germline V CDR1 and CDR2: SQVTM, ANQGSEA. The CDR3 contains 13 residues. V lost 7 bases and J 1 base, leaving 13 bases between the germline ends. The CDR3 loop reads CSATTESNYGYTF. The CDR3 nucleotides read TGCAGCGCTACGACAGAAAGTAACTATGGCTACACCTTC.

The chain uses TRBV9 and TRBJ1-1; D remains unclear. Germline loops: CDR1 SGDLS, CDR2 YYNGEE. This CDR3 region has 15 residues. Trimming pared 2 bases from V and 0 bases from J, leaving 11 bases between. In DNA, the CDR3 is TGTGCCAGCAGCGTGGGAGGGAGCGTGAACACTGAAGCTTTCTTT. It specifies CASSVGGSVNTEAFF. Supplemented by reference TRBV9 and TRBJ1-1, the full variable domain reads DSGVTQTPKHLITATGQRVTLRCSPRSGDLSVYWYQQSLDQGLQFLIQYYNGEERAKGNILERFSAQQFPDLHSELNLSSLELGDSALYFCASSVGGSVNTEAFFGQGTRLTVV.

The rearrangement uses TRBV6-1 and TRBJ2-7; D is perhaps TRBD1 (6 bases). The germline gives CDR1 MNHNS, CDR2 SASEGT. The CDR3 is made up of 16 amino acids. V gave up 3 bases and J gave up 4 bases, with 19 bases separating them. The CDR3 DNA reads TGTGCCAGCAGTGATGCCGGGACACCGAGGGCTTACGAGCAGTACTTC. Translated, it gives CASSDAGTPRAYEQYF.

The chain has TRBV6-1 and TRBJ1-1; 9 positions match TRBD1. CDR1 and CDR2 (germline): MNHNS, SASEGT. V lost 8 bases to trimming and J lost 3 bases; unmatched junction nucleotides: 7. The CDR3 is made up of 14 amino acids. This CDR3 reads CASGPGTGYTEAFF. CDR3 DNA sequence: TGTGCCAGCGGTCCCGGGACAGGGTACACTGAAGCTTTCTTT.

The chain employs TRBV7-9 and TRBJ2-7, with a weak D call TRBD2 (6 bases). The V end was cut by 0 bases, the J end by 12 bases, with 12 bases between. Germline CDR1 reads SEHNR; CDR2 reads FQNEAQ (reference sequence). The CDR3 is made up of 12 amino acids. The CDR3 loop reads CASSLAGTQAYF. The DNA of the CDR3 is TGTGCCAGCAGCTTAGCCGGGACTCAAGCGTACTTC. Full variable domain (missing parts from reference TRBV7-9 and TRBJ2-7): DTGVSQNPRHKITKRGQNVTFRCDPISEHNRLYWYRQTLGQGPEFLTYFQNEAQLEKSRLLSDRFSAERPKGSFSTLEIQRTEQGDSAMYLCASSLAGTQAYFGPGTRLTVT.

The rearrangement joins TRBV2 to TRBJ1-2, with 7 bases that match TRBD1. Trimming cost V 2 bases and J 4 bases; bases outside gene matches: 7. Germline V lookup: CDR1 SNHLY, CDR2 FYNNEI. The CDR3 length is 15 residues. The CDR3 region is CASSESQPGGYGYTF. DNA of the CDR3: TGTGCCAGCAGTGAATCCCAACCAGGGGGCTATGGCTACACCTTC.

The chain recombines TRBV6-1 with TRBJ1-5; 7 nucleotides align to TRBD1. The germline V gene has CDR1 MNHNS and CDR2 SASEGT. The CDR3 extends over 15 amino acids. With V trimmed by 6 bases and J by 2 bases, 7 bases remained unmatched. The CDR3 protein is CASSRGGAGNQPQHF. The CDR3, as DNA: TGTGCCAGCAGCCGAGGGGGCGCGGGCAATCAGCCCCAGCATTTT.

This clone has only a few counts. The rearrangement links TRBV6-6 to TRBJ1-1; D uncertain. Trimming stripped 11 bases from V and 5 bases from J, with 9 bases between. The CDR3 is 10 residues long. The germline gives CDR1 MNHNY, CDR2 SVGAGI (reference sequence). CDR3 sequence reads: CAAGVTEAFF. The CDR3 nucleotides read TGTGCCGCCGGGGTAACTGAAGCTTTCTTT.

The chain recombines TRBV6-1 with TRBJ2-3; 7 nucleotides match TRBD1. Germline assignment: CDR1 MNHNS and CDR2 SASEGT. This CDR3 has 15 amino acids. V was pared by 6 bases and J by 3 bases, with 9 bases of the junction left unmatched. CDR3 sequence reads: CASRQGQRRTDTQYF. In DNA, the CDR3 is TGTGCCAGCAGACAGGGACAGAGAAGGACAGATACGCAGTATTTT.

The chain links TRBV27 to TRBJ1-2, with D maybe TRBD1 (5 bases). In germline, CDR1 is MNHEY, CDR2 SMNVEV (reference sequence). V lost 3 bases and J 0 bases, leaving 8 bases between the germline ends. The CDR3 sequence is 14 residues long. This CDR3 reads CASSFGTANYGYTF. The CDR3, as DNA: TGTGCCAGCAGTTTTGGGACTGCTAACTATGGCTACACCTTC.

This clone was recorded a few times. The J gene is TRBJ1-1, the V gene TRBV6-5, with D unclear. The V end was cut by 7 bases, the J end by 5 bases, with 14 bases between. This CDR3 contains 13 residues. Germline V lookup: CDR1 MNHEY, CDR2 SVGAGI. The CDR3 bases are TGTGCCAGCATCGGGTCGGGGTATACTGAAGCTTTCTTT. Its protein product is CASIGSGYTEAFF.

V and J are TRBV5-4 and TRBJ2-5; weak D call: TRBD1 (6 bases). Germline V gene data show CDR1 as SGHNT and CDR2 as YYREEE (reference sequence). V dropped 2 bases and J dropped 4 bases, with 12 bases sitting between them. The CDR3 covers 14 residues. The CDR3 loop reads CASSFWPRGETQYF. The CDR3 bases are TGTGCCAGCAGCTTCTGGCCCAGGGGAGAGACCCAGTACTTC.

The DNA for the CDR3 is TGTGCCATCAGTGATTGGGACAACAAAGAGACCCAGTACTTC. Its translation: CAISDWDNKETQYF. The chain combines TRBV10-3 with TRBJ2-5; D might be TRBD1 (6 bases). Germline CDR1 and CDR2: ENHRY and SYGVKD. V dropped 3 bases and J dropped 3 bases, with 11 bases sitting between them. The CDR3 has 14 residues.

The chain is built from TRBV4-2 and TRBJ1-1; the D gene is possibly TRBD1 (6 bases). The CDR3 runs to 16 residues. The V end lost 1 base, the J end lost 1 base, and 13 bases lay between the germline ends. Germline CDR1 and CDR2: LGHNA and YNFKEQ. The CDR3 is CASSQAQGSPNTEAFF. The CDR3 DNA reads TGTGCCAGCAGCCAAGCCCAGGGGTCCCCGAACACTGAAGCTTTCTTT.

The V call is TRBV5-1, the J call TRBJ1-3; D is unresolved. Trimming removed 0 bases from V and 0 bases from J, with 10 bases in between. The CDR3 loop spans 16 amino acids. From germline, CDR1 is SGHRS and CDR2 YFSETQ. Here the CDR3 reads CASSLAGGLSGNTIYF. The CDR3 region has the DNA TGCGCCAGCAGCTTGGCCGGAGGCCTCTCTGGAAACACCATATATTTT.

This rearrangement joins TRBV7-6 to TRBJ2-7, with D possibly matching TRBD2 (5 bases). The CDR3 spans 14 residues. From germline, CDR1 is SGHVS and CDR2 FNYEAQ. Deletions cut 5 bases from V and 1 base from J, with 12 bases between. CDR3 region: CASSPEGFSYEQYF. The CDR3, as DNA: TGTGCCAGCAGCCCTGAGGGATTTTCCTACGAGCAGTACTTC.

The V call is TRBV5-4, the J call TRBJ2-4, with D perhaps matching TRBD2 (7 bases). CDR1 is SGHNT and CDR2 is YYREEE in the germline V gene (reference sequence). Trimming stripped 2 bases from V and 1 base from J, with 16 bases between. The CDR3 sequence is 17 residues long. CDR3 loop: CASSLGGAPTAKNIQYF. The CDR3 nucleotides are TGTGCCAGCAGCTTAGGGGGGGCCCCGACGGCCAAAAACATTCAGTACTTC.

The rearrangement joins TRBV4-1 to TRBJ2-3; D is unresolved. Trimming removed 0 bases at V and 14 bases at J, with 18 bases between. The germline V gene encodes CDR1 MGHRA and CDR2 YSYEKL. CDR3 length: 14 amino acids. In DNA form, the CDR3 reads TGCGCCAGCAGCCAAGATGATAATAGCCCTAAACGGTATTTT. It is translated as CASSQDDNSPKRYF.

The V gene is TRBV9, the J gene TRBJ1-6; weak D call: TRBD1 (6 bases). Germline assignment: CDR1 SGDLS and CDR2 YYNGEE. V gave up 4 bases and J gave up 5 bases, with 10 bases separating them. The CDR3 extends over 14 amino acids. The CDR3 protein is CASSSGQHNSPLHF. CDR3 in DNA: TGTGCCAGCAGCTCGGGACAACATAATTCACCCCTCCACTTT.

The gene calls are TRBV19 and TRBJ2-3; D perhaps matches TRBD2 (6 bases). This CDR3 has 13 amino acids. CDR1 is LNHDA and CDR2 is SQIVND in the germline V gene (reference sequence). V gave up 6 bases and J gave up 6 bases, with 13 bases separating them. The CDR3 nucleotides are TGTGCCAGTAGCCTGGGGACTGCGGATACGCAGTATTTT. This codes for CASSLGTADTQYF.

The chain employs TRBV10-2 and TRBJ1-2, with a tentative D call TRBD1 (5 bases). The V end lost 9 bases, the J end lost 4 bases, and 9 bases lay between the germline ends. The CDR3 covers 11 residues. Looked up from germline, CDR1 is WSHSY and CDR2 is SAAADI. In nucleotides, the CDR3 is TGCGCCAGTGCAGGGTTCTATGGCTACACCTTC. It specifies CASAGFYGYTF.

This chain links TRBV27 with TRBJ1-5; tentative D call: TRBD1 (5 bases). The V end lost 7 bases, the J end lost 4 bases, and 20 bases lay between the germline ends. Germline V CDR1 and CDR2: MNHEY, SMNVEV (reference sequence). The CDR3 runs 16 residues. CDR3 amino acids: CASIPLIRGGNQPQHF. DNA for the CDR3: TGTGCCAGCATCCCCCTAATCCGGGGGGGGAATCAGCCCCAGCATTTT.

This chain uses TRBV18 with TRBJ1-2; D remains unclear. CDR1 and CDR2 from the germline V gene are KGHSH and LQKENI. CDR3 length: 14 residues. With 2 bases removed from V and 3 bases from J, the gap between germline ends came to 10 bases. CDR3 protein: CASSPREADYGYTF. The CDR3 region has the DNA TGTGCCAGCTCACCAAGGGAGGCGGACTATGGCTACACCTTC. The full variable domain, with the rest looked up from reference TRBV18 and TRBJ1-2, is NAGVMQNPRHLVRRRGQEARLRCSPMKGHSHVYWYRQLPEEGLKFMVYLQKENIIDESGMPKERFSAEFPKEGPSILRIQQVVRGDSAAYFCASSPREADYGYTFGSGTRLTVV.

The V gene is TRBV27, the J gene TRBJ1-2, with 9 nucleotides matching TRBD1. From germline, CDR1 is MNHEY and CDR2 SMNVEV (reference sequence). The length of the CDR3 is 15 residues. The trim removed 4 bases at V and 5 bases at J, leaving 8 bases unmatched. Here the CDR3 reads CASSSAGTGYYGYTF. The CDR3, as DNA: TGTGCCAGCAGTTCAGCAGGGACAGGGTATTATGGCTACACCTTC.

This clone has only one observation. The chain is built from TRBV18 and TRBJ1-2; 10 positions agree with TRBD1. V gave up 4 bases and J gave up 3 bases; unmatched junction bases: 2. CDR3 length equals 14 residues. Germline lookup yields CDR1 KGHSH and CDR2 LQKENI. CDR3 sequence (DNA): TGTGCCAGCTCACAGGACAGGGGGGACTATGGCTACACCTTC. This gives the protein CASSQDRGDYGYTF.

This clone was seen only once. The rearrangement joins TRBV18 to TRBJ2-7, with 8 bases fitting TRBD2. Germline V gene data show CDR1 as KGHSH and CDR2 as LQKENI. V shed 2 bases and J 1 base; nucleotides not matched to a gene: 7. The CDR3 length is 16 residues. For the CDR3, the DNA is TGTGCCAGCTCACCAGGACGGGGGGGCGTTTCCTACGAGCAGTACTTC. Translated: CASSPGRGGVSYEQYF.

This chain links TRBV4-2 with TRBJ1-5; TRBD1 matches at 8 bases. CDR3 size: 15 residues. V lost 1 base and J lost 7; bases outside the gene matches: 6. CDR1 LGHNA and CDR2 YNFKEQ come from the germline V gene. The CDR3 DNA reads as TGTGCCAGCAGCCAAGGACAGGGGCAGGGGCAGCCCCAGCATTTT. Translated: CASSQGQGQGQPQHF.

The chain uses TRBV18 and TRBJ1-2; 7 bases line up with TRBD1. Germline CDR1 KGHSH, CDR2 LQKENI. The CDR3 sequence is 15 residues long. V lost 3 bases and J lost 4; bases outside the gene matches: 8. The CDR3 loop is CASSPRTGVIYGYTF. The CDR3 DNA follows: TGTGCCAGCTCACCGAGAACAGGGGTGATCTATGGCTACACCTTC.

This clone was recorded only once. This chain uses TRBV7-9 with TRBJ1-6, with TRBD1 identical over 8 bases. CDR1 and CDR2 (germline): SEHNR, FQNEAQ (reference sequence). This CDR3 has 16 residues. J lost 8 bases, V lost 4 bases, and 10 bases had no gene match. CDR3 nucleotides: TGTGCCAGCAGCTCGGACGACAGGGGATTTTATTCACCCCTCCACTTT. Translating gives CASSSDDRGFYSPLHF.